This section outlines one T cell receptor beta chain sequence together with its context. Membership in each cohort depended on participant-reported clinical history. This entry comes from a study of blood T cell repertoires in COVID-19. Across the whole study: Acute and convalescent COVID-19 specimens originated in the United States, Italy and Spain. The analysed material was cDNA or gDNA that came from T cells, B-cell-depleted T cells, or PBMCs.

How the authors handled the data: Reference gene primer amplification yielded estimated nucleated cell counts. Profiling relied on immunoSEQ multiplex PCR, and the TCRdb table lists in-frame clones only, not all of them. V, J and clone size are those of that table, while D and trimming were read from the DNA. The sample holds around 200,000 clones; around 86% are singletons and the top ten take 5.6%. CDR1 is MDHEN, CDR2 SYDVKM, per germline. The CDR3 is 12 residues long. Trimming shortened V by 3 bases and J by 6 bases, and 8 bases separated the two germline ends. The sequenced material came from PBMCs or T cells enriched from blood (not recorded which). J is TRBJ1-1 and V is TRBV28, with D unclear. The sequence came from a man in his forties with acute COVID-19. CDR3 DNA: TGTGCCAGCAGTTTGGGGAGGGCTGAAGCTTTCTTT. Translated, it gives CASSLGRAEAFF.